This TCR beta chain stems from a study of T cells expressing NK-cell markers. Germline lookup yields CDR1 SQVTM and CDR2 ANQGSEA. This CDR3 region has 12 residues. TCRdb re-called the 5' RACE reads; every CDR3 protein appears as one record, without DNA. Recorded for this sample: hundreds of thousands of distinct CDR3 sequences. The rearrangement links TRBV29-1 to TRBJ2-5. The TCR originated in a woman aged 18 to 75 in good health. What was sequenced was blood T cells: a sorted CD56 or NKG2C T cell subset, CD4+ or CD8+ T cells, or bulk PBMC T cells (not recorded which). CDR3 region: CSVDVTGETQYF.